This TCR beta chain appears in the sequencing data of a study of blood T cells in healthy people across ages. Study findings and constraints: Older age coincided with a roughly linear decline in TCR beta diversity per million T cells. Versus aged donors, long-lived donors had higher diversity and more naive CD4+ cells.

This clonotype appeared a few times. Its specificity is unknown. A read error may produce the germline difference seen at one junction end. The germline gives CDR1 SGHNT, CDR2 YYREEE (reference sequence). The CDR3 is 13 residues long. Next came a second PCR, run for about 7 to 12 cycles, which used a sample-barcoded 5' primer along with a J-beta primer mix. TCRdb passed the 5' RACE reads through MiXCR, listing each CDR3 protein once. The profile covers approximately 780,000 distinct CDR3 sequences, with roughly 25% appearing a single time and under 3% taken by the ten largest. This same sample was also taken into another study, of T cells of mothers and their children. In that study: A few healthy Caucasian mothers, along with their six children, served as the donors.

Sample: blood. The clonotype was recovered from a boy younger than 18 in good health. The gene calls are TRBV5-4 and TRBJ2-3; no clear D. CDR3 sequence reads: CTSSFPGTDTQYF. CDR3 nucleotides: TGTACCAGCAGCTTCCCTGGCACAGATACGCAGTATTTT.